The clone carrying this TCR beta chain was seen once. The source of the sample is a study of shared T cell receptors in the human thymus. The CDR3 is 15 amino acids. Germline V CDR1 and CDR2: MDHEN, SYDVKM. V shed 5 bases and J 4 bases; nucleotides not matched to a gene: 11. TCRdb's copy holds only in-frame clones and misses some; the assay was immunoSEQ multiplex PCR. The sample holds over 650,000 clones, around 87% seen once. These data were also reused for a study on human thymus T cells. According to that study: Corrective cardiac operations yielded the resected thymus tissue. Reports from related research described highly overlapping thymic repertoires among unrelated individuals.

The sample comprised thymocytes. This sequence originates from a boy under two years old with a congenital heart defect. This sequence joins TRBV28 and TRBJ2-7; 7 bases are shared with TRBD2. The CDR3: CASSATEREQYEQYF. CDR3 DNA: TGTGCCAGCAGTGCTACGGAGCGGGAACAGTACGAGCAGTACTTC.